These T cell receptor beta chains were read from a single sample in a study of cytomegalovirus exposure and HLA in healthy donors. Assay used: immunoSEQ multiplex PCR; TCRdb lists only in-frame clones, some missing. There are some 220,000 clones in the sample; 85% to 95% occur only once, and about 1% lies in the top ten. The material sequenced was PBMCs. The receptor set was obtained from a woman in her late teens or twenties in good health and CMV-seronegative. The CDR3 runs from the conserved cysteine through the conserved F or W. A D gene is named only where the DNA matches it firmly. Clone size is given for some rows only: seen once, a few or many times, or a class if the clone is expanded.

J: TRBJ1-1; size: -; V: TRBV11-2; D: -; length: 16; DNA: TGTGCCAGCAGCTTAGTGATGGGCGCGCAACTCACTGAAGCTTTCTTT; CDR3: CASSLVMGAQLTEAFF
J: TRBJ1-2; size: -; V: TRBV7-2; D: -; length: 16; DNA: TGTGCCAGCAGCCCAGCGGGGAAAGGGGTTGTCTATGGCTACACCTTC; CDR3: CASSPAGKGVVYGYTF
J: TRBJ2-7; size: -; V: TRBV15; D: TRBD1; length: 15; DNA: TGTGCCACCAGCAGAGAACAGGGGGGATCCTACGAGCAGTACTTC; CDR3: CATSREQGGSYEQYF
J: TRBJ2-7; size: few; V: TRBV4-1; D: -; length: 15; DNA: TGCGCCAGCAGCCAAGATCGGTGGAGGGTCCACGAGCAGTACTTC; CDR3: CASSQDRWRVHEQYF
J: TRBJ1-1; size: -; V: TRBV7-9; D: -; length: 15; DNA: TGTGCCAGCAGCTTCGACAGAGCCTACAACACTGAAGCTTTCTTT; CDR3: CASSFDRAYNTEAFF
J: TRBJ1-1; size: -; V: TRBV19; D: -; length: 13; DNA: TGTGCCAGTAGTATAGACGGGAACACTGAAGCTTTCTTT; CDR3: CASSIDGNTEAFF
J: TRBJ2-7; size: -; V: TRBV6-1; D: TRBD2; length: 11; DNA: TGTGCCAGTACGGGAGGATACGAGCAGTACTTC; CDR3: CASTGGYEQYF
J: TRBJ2-5; size: -; V: TRBV7-9; D: -; length: 16; DNA: TGTGCCAGCAGCCCTACCGGCCCCACCGCGGGGGAGACCCAGTACTTC; CDR3: CASSPTGPTAGETQYF
J: TRBJ2-1; size: -; V: TRBV5-1; D: -; length: 17; DNA: TGCGCCAGCAGCTTGATCCTTGGGGAGCTCCTCACAAATGAGCAGTTCTTC; CDR3: CASSLILGELLTNEQFF
J: TRBJ2-2; size: once; V: TRBV4-1; D: -; length: 15; DNA: TGCGCCAGCAGCCAATGGCGGGAAAGGGCCGGGGAGCTGTTTTTT; CDR3: CASSQWRERAGELFF
J: TRBJ1-1; size: -; V: TRBV11-2; D: -; length: 14; DNA: TGTGCCAGCAGCTTAGTAGGGAGTCCCACTGAAGCTTTCTTT; CDR3: CASSLVGSPTEAFF
J: TRBJ2-7; size: -; V: TRBV7-9; D: TRBD1; length: 14; DNA: TGTGCCAGCAGCTCTGGACAGGGCTCCTACGAGCAGTACTTC; CDR3: CASSSGQGSYEQYF
J: TRBJ1-5; size: once; V: TRBV18; D: -; length: 14; DNA: TGTGCCAGCTCACCCCGACTAACCGATCAGCCCCAGCATTTT; CDR3: CASSPRLTDQPQHF
J: TRBJ2-5; size: few; V: TRBV18; D: TRBD2; length: 14; DNA: TGTGCCAGCTCACCACTAGGGCGGGAGGAGACCCAGTACTTC; CDR3: CASSPLGREETQYF
J: TRBJ1-1; size: -; V: TRBV6-5; D: -; length: 15; DNA: TGTGCCAGCAGGGTCGCAGGGTCTGCAAACACTGAAGCTTTCTTT; CDR3: CASRVAGSANTEAFF
J: TRBJ2-5; size: -; V: TRBV6-1; D: TRBD2; length: 15; DNA: TGTGCCAGCACCCCCCGGGGGGAGAGCCGCCAGACCCAGTACTTC; CDR3: CASTPRGESRQTQYF
J: TRBJ1-1; size: -; V: TRBV5-1; D: -; length: 14; DNA: TGCGCCAGCAGCTTGGGTGGAGTGAACACTGAAGCTTTCTTT; CDR3: CASSLGGVNTEAFF
J: TRBJ2-1; size: many; V: TRBV6-5; D: TRBD2; length: 16; DNA: TGTGCCAGCAGTTATATAGGGCTAGCGGGAGGAGATGAGCAGTTCTTC; CDR3: CASSYIGLAGGDEQFF
J: TRBJ2-3; size: -; V: TRBV6-4; D: TRBD1; length: 15; DNA: TGTGCCAGCAGGGCTAACAGGGGGCCCAGAGATACGCAGTATTTT; CDR3: CASRANRGPRDTQYF
J: TRBJ2-7; size: -; V: TRBV7-6; D: TRBD1; length: 14; DNA: TGTGCCAGCAGCCGAACGGGACAGGCCTACGAGCAGTACTTC; CDR3: CASSRTGQAYEQYF
J: TRBJ2-5; size: -; V: TRBV18; D: TRBD1; length: 15; DNA: TGTGCCAGCTCATCGACCGGACAGGGGGGGGAGACCCAGTACTTC; CDR3: CASSSTGQGGETQYF
J: TRBJ1-4; size: -; V: TRBV19; D: TRBD1; length: 16; DNA: TGTGCCAGTAGCTCACCCGGGACAGGGGATAATGAAAAACTGTTTTTT; CDR3: CASSSPGTGDNEKLFF
J: TRBJ2-1; size: -; V: TRBV2; D: -; length: 13; DNA: TGTGCCAGCAGTGAGCAGGGGTACAATGAGCAGTTCTTC; CDR3: CASSEQGYNEQFF
J: TRBJ1-1; size: -; V: TRBV9; D: TRBD1; length: 14; DNA: TGTGCCAGCAGCGTCAGGGGGCTCAACACTGAAGCTTTCTTT; CDR3: CASSVRGLNTEAFF
J: TRBJ2-1; size: -; V: TRBV30; D: -; length: 15; DNA: TGTGCCTGGAACGGGCCATCGGGGAGCAACAATGAGCAGTTCTTC; CDR3: CAWNGPSGSNNEQFF
J: TRBJ2-7; size: -; V: TRBV6-1; D: TRBD1; length: 14; DNA: TGTGCCAGCAGTGGTGGGACAGGGATCTACGAGCAGTACTTC; CDR3: CASSGGTGIYEQYF
J: TRBJ2-3; size: -; V: TRBV2; D: -; length: 12; DNA: TGTGCCATTTATTTTAGCACAGATACGCAGTATTTT; CDR3: CAIYFSTDTQYF
J: TRBJ2-1; size: -; V: TRBV19; D: TRBD2; length: 11; DNA: TGTGCCAGTAACGGGGGGTATGAGCAGTTCTTC; CDR3: CASNGGYEQFF
J: TRBJ2-4; size: -; V: TRBV10-2; D: -; length: 14; DNA: TGCGCCAGCAGTGAGTCGGGGGGTCGGAACATTCAGTACTTC; CDR3: CASSESGGRNIQYF
J: TRBJ1-1; size: -; V: TRBV4-2; D: -; length: 16; DNA: TGTGCCAGCAGCCAAGAGGCGGGGTGGGTGAACACTGAAGCTTTCTTT; CDR3: CASSQEAGWVNTEAFF
J: TRBJ1-6; size: -; V: TRBV7-3; D: -; length: 15; DNA: TGTGCCAGCAGCTTAATATCACAGGGCAATTCACCCCTCCACTTT; CDR3: CASSLISQGNSPLHF
J: TRBJ1-2; size: -; V: TRBV28; D: -; length: 13; DNA: TGTGCCAGCAGTTTCCCCCAGACGAGGGGCTACACCTTC; CDR3: CASSFPQTRGYTF
J: TRBJ1-5; size: -; V: TRBV7-9; D: -; length: 13; DNA: TGTGCCAGCAGTGGGGGGTACAATCAGCCCCAGCATTTT; CDR3: CASSGGYNQPQHF
J: TRBJ2-2; size: -; V: TRBV11-1; D: TRBD1; length: 16; DNA: TGTGCCAGCAGCCTACGTCCACAGGGGAGCACCGGGGAGCTGTTTTTT; CDR3: CASSLRPQGSTGELFF
J: TRBJ1-1; size: -; V: TRBV7-2; D: -; length: 14; DNA: TGTGCCAGCAGCTTCGGTCCCGGGATCCCTGAAGCTTTCTTT; CDR3: CASSFGPGIPEAFF
J: TRBJ1-4; size: -; V: TRBV28; D: -; length: 14; DNA: TGTGCCAGCAGTGGCGGAGGTACGGATGAAAAACTGTTTTTT; CDR3: CASSGGGTDEKLFF
J: TRBJ2-7; size: -; V: TRBV5-1; D: TRBD2; length: 13; DNA: TGCGCCAGCAGGAAGACTAGCGGTGACGAGCAGTACTTC; CDR3: CASRKTSGDEQYF
J: TRBJ1-2; size: -; V: TRBV9; D: -; length: 16; DNA: TGTGCCAGCAGCGTAGATATTAGCAGGGAACGGGCTGGCTACACCTTC; CDR3: CASSVDISRERAGYTF
J: TRBJ1-1; size: -; V: TRBV7-6; D: TRBD1; length: 16; DNA: TGTGCCAGCAGCCTGTACTCGGGACAGCTTAACACTGAAGCTTTCTTT; CDR3: CASSLYSGQLNTEAFF
J: TRBJ1-2; size: -; V: TRBV6-5; D: TRBD1; length: 14; DNA: TGTGCCAGCAGAGTTGGGACAGCTAACTATGGCTACACCTTC; CDR3: CASRVGTANYGYTF
J: TRBJ2-7; size: -; V: TRBV11-2; D: TRBD2; length: 17; DNA: TGTGCCAGCAGCTTAGGTTTAGCGGGAGCCCTACGGGAGGAGCAGTACTTC; CDR3: CASSLGLAGALREEQYF
J: TRBJ1-2; size: -; V: TRBV30; D: TRBD1; length: 16; DNA: TGTGCCTGGAGGGGTCTTGCAGGGGGCGGGAACTATGGCTACACCTTC; CDR3: CAWRGLAGGGNYGYTF
J: TRBJ2-1; size: -; V: TRBV6-5; D: TRBD2; length: 14; DNA: TGTGCCAGCAGGATAGCGGGAGATTACAATGAGCAGTTCTTC; CDR3: CASRIAGDYNEQFF
J: TRBJ1-2; size: -; V: TRBV5-1; D: -; length: 13; DNA: TGCGCCAGCAGGGGTCGGGCTAACTATGGCTACACCTTC; CDR3: CASRGRANYGYTF
J: TRBJ1-1; size: once; V: TRBV7-9; D: -; length: 14; DNA: TGTGCCAGCAGCTCTGTGCTAAAGAGGACTGAAGCTTTCTTT; CDR3: CASSSVLKRTEAFF
J: TRBJ2-2; size: -; V: TRBV5-1; D: TRBD2; length: 18; DNA: TGCGCCAGCAGCTCATTGCTAGCGGGAGACTCCGTTACCGGGGAGCTGTTTTTT; CDR3: CASSSLLAGDSVTGELFF
J: TRBJ2-1; size: -; V: TRBV29-1; D: TRBD1; length: 12; DNA: TGCAGCGGCCGGACAGGGTACAATGAGCAGTTCTTC; CDR3: CSGRTGYNEQFF
J: TRBJ2-2; size: -; V: TRBV11-3; D: -; length: 15; DNA: TGTGCCAGCAGCTTAGCCAGGGGGGACGCCGGGGAGCTGTTTTTT; CDR3: CASSLARGDAGELFF
J: TRBJ2-7; size: -; V: TRBV9; D: -; length: 13; DNA: TGTGCCAGCAGCGTAGGGACTTCCTACGAGCAGTACTTC; CDR3: CASSVGTSYEQYF
J: TRBJ2-1; size: -; V: TRBV6-1; D: TRBD2; length: 15; DNA: TGTGCCAGCGTTGGTAGCGGGTGGAGCCCAGATGAGCAGTTCTTC; CDR3: CASVGSGWSPDEQFF
J: TRBJ2-1; size: once; V: TRBV5-1; D: -; length: 15; DNA: TGCGCCAGCAGCCCTTCCCCCGCTAGCAGCAATGAGCAGTTCTTC; CDR3: CASSPSPASSNEQFF
J: TRBJ1-3; size: -; V: TRBV18; D: TRBD1; length: 15; DNA: TGTGCCAGCTCACGGGACAGGGTACCCGGAAACACCATATATTTT; CDR3: CASSRDRVPGNTIYF
J: TRBJ1-2; size: -; V: TRBV15; D: TRBD1; length: 15; DNA: TGTGCCACCAGCAGGGGGGGACAGGTTTTCTATGGCTACACCTTC; CDR3: CATSRGGQVFYGYTF
J: TRBJ2-6; size: -; V: TRBV5-4; D: -; length: 15; DNA: TGTGCCAGCAGCTTGGAAGCCTCTGGGGCCAACGTCCTGACTTTC; CDR3: CASSLEASGANVLTF
J: TRBJ1-6; size: -; V: TRBV7-9; D: -; length: 14; DNA: TGTGCCAGCAGCTTAGGGGGGGGTAATTCACCCCTCCACTTT; CDR3: CASSLGGGNSPLHF
J: TRBJ2-4; size: -; V: TRBV5-1; D: TRBD1; length: 15; DNA: TGCGCCAGCAGCTTACGGTCGGGACAGAAAAACATTCAGTACTTC; CDR3: CASSLRSGQKNIQYF
J: TRBJ2-1; size: -; V: TRBV4-2; D: TRBD1; length: 14; DNA: TGTGCCAGCACACAGGGGGCGGAATACAATGAGCAGTTCTTC; CDR3: CASTQGAEYNEQFF